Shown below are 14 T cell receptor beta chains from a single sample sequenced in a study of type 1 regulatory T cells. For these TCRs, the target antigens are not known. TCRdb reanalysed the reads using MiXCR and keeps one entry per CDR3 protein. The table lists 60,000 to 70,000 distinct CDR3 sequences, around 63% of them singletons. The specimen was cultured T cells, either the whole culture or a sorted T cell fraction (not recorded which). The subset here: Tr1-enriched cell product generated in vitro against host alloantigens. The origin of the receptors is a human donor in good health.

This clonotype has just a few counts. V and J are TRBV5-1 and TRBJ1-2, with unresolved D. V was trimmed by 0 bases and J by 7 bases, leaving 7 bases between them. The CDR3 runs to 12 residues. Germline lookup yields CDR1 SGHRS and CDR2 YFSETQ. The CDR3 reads CASSLEVSGYTF. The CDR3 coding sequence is TGCGCCAGCAGCTTGGAGGTCAGTGGCTACACCTTC.

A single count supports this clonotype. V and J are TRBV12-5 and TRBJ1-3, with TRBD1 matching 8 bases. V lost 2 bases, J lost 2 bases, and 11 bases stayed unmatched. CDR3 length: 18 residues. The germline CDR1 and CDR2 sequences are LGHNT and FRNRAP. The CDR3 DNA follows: TGTGCTAGTGGTTTGCCAAACCCGGACAGGGACACTGGAAACACCATATATTTT. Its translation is CASGLPNPDRDTGNTIYF. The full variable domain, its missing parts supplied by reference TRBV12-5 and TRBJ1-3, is DARVTQTPRHKVTEMGQEVTMRCQPILGHNTVFWYRQTMMQGLELLAYFRNRAPLDDSGMPKDRFSAEMPDATLATLKIQPSEPRDSAVYFCASGLPNPDRDTGNTIYFGEGSWLTVV.

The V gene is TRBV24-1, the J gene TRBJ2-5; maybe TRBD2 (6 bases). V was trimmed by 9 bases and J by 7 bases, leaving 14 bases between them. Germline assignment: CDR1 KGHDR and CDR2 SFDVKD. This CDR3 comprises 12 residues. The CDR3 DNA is TGTGCCACCGGTCGGGACTCACGGACCCAGTACTTC. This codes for CATGRDSRTQYF.

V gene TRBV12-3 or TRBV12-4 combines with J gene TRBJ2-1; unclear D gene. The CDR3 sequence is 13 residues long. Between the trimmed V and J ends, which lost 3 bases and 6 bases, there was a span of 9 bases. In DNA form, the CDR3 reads TGTGCCAGCAGTTTCGGCTACTCCAATGAGCAGTTCTTC. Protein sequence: CASSFGYSNEQFF.

CDR3 DNA: TGTGCCAGCAGCATGGGACGTCAAGAGACCCAGTACTTC. It is translated as CASSMGRQETQYF. V gene TRBV5-6 combines with J gene TRBJ2-5; D possibly uses TRBD1 or TRBD2 (5 bases each). The CDR3 consists of 13 residues. Trimming shortened V by 4 bases and J by 2 bases, and 9 bases separated the two germline ends. Germline V CDR1 and CDR2: SGHDT, YYEEEE.

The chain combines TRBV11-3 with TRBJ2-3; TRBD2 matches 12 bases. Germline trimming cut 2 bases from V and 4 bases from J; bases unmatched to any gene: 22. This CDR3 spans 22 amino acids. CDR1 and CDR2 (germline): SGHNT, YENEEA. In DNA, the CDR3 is TGTGCCAGCAGCTTATCGAGGACTAGCGGGATGAACCGTCTAGTAATAGCAGATACGCAGTATTTT. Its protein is CASSLSRTSGMNRLVIADTQYF.

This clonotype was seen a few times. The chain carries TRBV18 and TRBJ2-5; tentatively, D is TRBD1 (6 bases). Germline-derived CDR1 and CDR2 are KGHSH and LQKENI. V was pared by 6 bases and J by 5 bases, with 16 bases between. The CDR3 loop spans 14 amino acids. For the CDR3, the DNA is TGTGCCAGCTCCCAGGGGACCCCCGGGGAGACCCAGTACTTC. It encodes CASSQGTPGETQYF.

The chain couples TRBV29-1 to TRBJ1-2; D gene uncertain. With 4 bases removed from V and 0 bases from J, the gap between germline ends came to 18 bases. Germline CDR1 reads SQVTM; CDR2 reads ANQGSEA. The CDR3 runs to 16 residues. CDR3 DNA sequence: TGCAGCGTTGCCGGGGTCGGTGTTAGTTCTAACTATGGCTACACCTTC. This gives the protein CSVAGVGVSSNYGYTF.

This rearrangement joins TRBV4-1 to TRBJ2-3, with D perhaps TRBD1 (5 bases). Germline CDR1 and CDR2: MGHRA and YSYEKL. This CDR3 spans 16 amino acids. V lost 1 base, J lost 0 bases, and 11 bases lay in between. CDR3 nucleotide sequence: TGCGCCAGCAGCCAAGCTGGGGCCCTTAGCACAGATACGCAGTATTTT. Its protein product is CASSQAGALSTDTQYF.

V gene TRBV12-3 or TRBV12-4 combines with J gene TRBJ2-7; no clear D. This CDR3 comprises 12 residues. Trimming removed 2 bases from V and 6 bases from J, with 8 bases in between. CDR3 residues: CASSLRLREQYF. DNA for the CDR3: TGTGCCAGCAGTTTAAGGTTGCGCGAGCAGTACTTC.

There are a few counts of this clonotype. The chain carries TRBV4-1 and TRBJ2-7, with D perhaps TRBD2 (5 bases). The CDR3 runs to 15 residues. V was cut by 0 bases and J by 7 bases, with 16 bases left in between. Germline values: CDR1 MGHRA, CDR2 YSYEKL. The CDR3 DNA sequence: TGCGCCAGCAGCCAAGAAGGGAGAACTACGGGGGAGCAGTACTTC. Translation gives CASSQEGRTTGEQYF.

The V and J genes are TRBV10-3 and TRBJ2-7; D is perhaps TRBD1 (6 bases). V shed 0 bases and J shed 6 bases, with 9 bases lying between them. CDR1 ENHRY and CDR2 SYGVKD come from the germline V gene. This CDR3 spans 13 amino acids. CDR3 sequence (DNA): TGTGCCATCAGTGAGTCCCAGGGGTTCGAGCAGTACTTC. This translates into CAISESQGFEQYF.

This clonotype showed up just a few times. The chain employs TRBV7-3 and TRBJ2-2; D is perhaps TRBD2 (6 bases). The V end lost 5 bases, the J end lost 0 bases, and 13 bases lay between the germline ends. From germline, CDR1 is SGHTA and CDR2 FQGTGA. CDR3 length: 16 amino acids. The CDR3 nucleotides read TGTGCCAGCAGCCCCGTCGCGGGGTCGAACACCGGGGAGCTGTTTTTT. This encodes CASSPVAGSNTGELFF.

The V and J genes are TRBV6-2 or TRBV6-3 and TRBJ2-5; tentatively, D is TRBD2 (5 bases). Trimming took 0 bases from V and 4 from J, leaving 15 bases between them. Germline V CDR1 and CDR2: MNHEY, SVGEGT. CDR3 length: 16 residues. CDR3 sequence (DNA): TGTGCCAGCAGTTACTCTCCAAGCGGAGCCCCAGAGACCCAGTACTTC. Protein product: CASSYSPSGAPETQYF.